This TCR beta chain was found in a study of blood T cell repertoires in COVID-19. TCRdb's copy holds only in-frame clones and misses some; the assay was immunoSEQ multiplex PCR. The table shows 300,000 to 400,000 clones, with 85% to 90% occurring only once. This clone came up a few times. The CDR3 has 11 residues. CDR1 and CDR2 (germline): LGHDT, YNNKEL (reference sequence). V lost 6 bases and J lost 6; bases outside the gene matches: 1. The rearrangement uses TRBV3-1 (or the pseudogene TRBV3-2) and TRBJ1-1; 7 nucleotides agree with TRBD1. The sequenced sample was peripheral blood. The source of this sequence is a woman in her fifties or sixties with COVID-19, enrolled during active disease. For the CDR3, the DNA is TGTGCCAGCAGGGGGACAGCTGAAGCTTTCTTT. Protein sequence: CASRGTAEAFF.